These T cell receptor beta chains were read from a single sample in a study of CD8 T cells in Susac syndrome. MiXCR was run by TCRdb on the immunoSEQ multiplex PCR reads, yielding one entry per CDR3 protein. The sample shows 100,000 to 150,000 distinct CDR3 sequences, approximately 95% of them seen only once. Sequences were obtained from CD8+ T cells from PBMCs. All receptors derive from a human donor with multiple sclerosis. Both conserved end residues are part of each CDR3. Clone size is stated in some rows and not others, as once, few, many or a class when expanded.

clone_size j_call v_call cdr3_aa
. TRBJ1-1 TRBV7-2 CASSLERTEAFF
. TRBJ2-5 TRBV2 CASSEWVRGGSETQYF
once TRBJ1-5 TRBV9 CASSVGEGAQQPQHF
. TRBJ2-7 TRBV7-8 CASSNAGGPSYEQYF
once TRBJ2-7 TRBV7-8 CASSQGRFIVYEQYF
. TRBJ2-3 TRBV20-1 CSARLAGGSDTQYF
few TRBJ2-3 TRBV7-7 CASSSDTQYF
once TRBJ2-1 TRBV6-6 CASADSTEQFF
. TRBJ2-1 TRBV5-4 CASSWTSGGYNEQFF
. TRBJ2-3 TRBV27 CASSSLAGVRTDTQYF
. TRBJ2-2 TRBV20-1 CSAKSLSGVAGELFF
. TRBJ2-3 TRBV29-1 CSVENYGQKNTDTQYF
. TRBJ2-3 TRBV28 CASSFVAGLTDTQYF
. TRBJ2-3 TRBV29-1 CSVDGKRGPLGTDTQYF
. TRBJ2-1 TRBV15 CATSLSLSSYNEQFF
. TRBJ1-6 TRBV27 CASSLSADSPLHF
once TRBJ2-5 TRBV3-1 CASSQFSYGRLFRWTQYF
. TRBJ2-7 TRBV27 CASSFARTYEQYF
. TRBJ2-7 TRBV7-2 CASSLRAGPLPYEQYF
. TRBJ2-2 TRBV25-1 CASSGDRTGELFF
. TRBJ1-3 TRBV30 CAWSADGNTIYF
. TRBJ1-1 TRBV29-1 CSVDGGGLRTEAFF
. TRBJ1-1 TRBV9 CASSPPARGAEAFF
. TRBJ2-5 TRBV9 CASSVSSGTGETQYF
. TRBJ2-2 TRBV4-1 CASSQVVSPFYSWNTGELFF
. TRBJ1-2 TRBV12-3/TRBV12-4 CASSFQTGDLGYTF
. TRBJ1-1 TRBV12-3/TRBV12-4 CASSFRVMAFF
. TRBJ1-5 TRBV30 CAWTRPGRRNQPQHF
. TRBJ2-2 TRBV19 CASSPGTGLGRELFF
. TRBJ1-1 TRBV4-1 CASSQDTRPNTEAFF
. TRBJ2-4 TRBV29-1 CSVRAKNIQYF
. TRBJ2-3 TRBV24-1 CATSARQASIRTDTQYF
. TRBJ2-7 TRBV9 CASSASPDRTYEQYF